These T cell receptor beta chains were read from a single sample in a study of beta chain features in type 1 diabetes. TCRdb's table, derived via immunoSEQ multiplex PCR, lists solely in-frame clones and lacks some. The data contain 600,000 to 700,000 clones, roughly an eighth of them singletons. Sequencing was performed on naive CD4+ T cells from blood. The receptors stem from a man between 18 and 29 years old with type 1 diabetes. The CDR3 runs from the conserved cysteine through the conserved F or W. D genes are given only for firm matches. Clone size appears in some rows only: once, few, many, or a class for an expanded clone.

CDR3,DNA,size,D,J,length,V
CASSLEGLHYEQYF,TGTGCCAGCAGTTTGGAGGGACTGCACTACGAGCAGTACTTC,-,-,TRBJ2-7,14,TRBV28
CASSADRRDQPQHF,TGTGCCAGCAGTGCGGACAGGAGGGATCAGCCCCAGCATTTT,-,TRBD1,TRBJ1-5,14,TRBV6-5
CASSPPGGHSYEQYF,TGTGCCAGCTCACCACCGGGGGGGCACTCCTACGAGCAGTACTTC,few,-,TRBJ2-7,15,TRBV18
CASSRGQGGTDTQYF,TGTGCCAGCAGCCGGGGACAGGGAGGAACAGATACGCAGTATTTT,few,TRBD1,TRBJ2-3,15,TRBV6-5
CASSYDREQYF,TGTGCCAGCAGTTACGACCGCGAGCAGTACTTC,few,-,TRBJ2-7,11,TRBV6-5
CASSVAGGSSTGELFF,TGTGCCAGCAGCGTAGCCGGGGGTAGCAGCACCGGGGAGCTGTTTTTT,-,-,TRBJ2-2,16,TRBV9
CASSQGGTASYEQYF,TGTGCCAGCAGCCAAGGGGGGACAGCGTCCTACGAGCAGTACTTC,-,TRBD1,TRBJ2-7,15,TRBV4-2
CASSLEAGSSYEQYF,TGCGCCAGCAGCTTGGAGGCGGGAAGCTCCTACGAGCAGTACTTC,few,-,TRBJ2-7,15,TRBV5-1
CASSATGTVNTEAFF,TGTGCCAGCAGCGCCACCGGGACAGTCAACACTGAAGCTTTCTTT,few,TRBD1,TRBJ1-1,15,TRBV7-3
CASSEWQVLNTGELFF,TGTGCCAGCAGTGAATGGCAGGTCCTGAACACCGGGGAGCTGTTTTTT,few,-,TRBJ2-2,16,TRBV2
CASSEYPGQPLSEAFF,TGTGCCAGCAGTGAATACCCTGGACAGCCGTTGAGTGAAGCTTTCTTT,-,-,TRBJ1-1,16,TRBV25-1
CASSRTDYEQYF,TGTGCCAGCAGCCGAACAGACTACGAGCAGTACTTC,few,-,TRBJ2-7,12,TRBV7-8
CACSKGSEKLFF,TGTGCCTGTAGTAAGGGGAGTGAAAAACTGTTTTTT,once,-,TRBJ1-4,12,TRBV30
CAISEDRLNTEAFF,TGTGCCATCAGTGAGGACAGGCTGAACACTGAAGCTTTCTTT,-,-,TRBJ1-1,14,TRBV10-3
CASSTGQGNTEAFF,TGTGCCAGCAGCACGGGACAGGGGAACACTGAAGCTTTCTTT,-,TRBD1,TRBJ1-1,14,TRBV9
CAIGQGYGYTF,TGTGCCATCGGACAGGGATATGGCTACACCTTC,-,TRBD1,TRBJ1-2,11,TRBV6-5
CASSHRTGNEKLFF,TGTGCCAGCAGCCATCGGACAGGCAATGAAAAACTGTTTTTT,few,TRBD1,TRBJ1-4,14,TRBV16
CASSQGRSGGETQYF,TGCGCCAGCAGCCAAGGAAGGAGCGGGGGAGAGACCCAGTACTTC,-,TRBD2,TRBJ2-5,15,TRBV4-1